The text below deals with one T cell receptor (beta chain). Antigen specificity is unknown. Germline values: CDR1 DFQATT, CDR2 SNEGSKA (reference sequence). V was trimmed by 6 bases and J by 0 bases, leaving 23 bases between them. The CDR3 consists of 17 residues. The data were obtained in a study of post-analysis software for immune sequencing data. The TCR beta cDNA libraries carried unique molecular identifiers. TCRdb re-called the PCR reads with MiXCR, one entry per CDR3 protein. The repertoire holds about 200,000 distinct CDR3 sequences, with approximately 30% as singletons. Study observations and caveats: Patients used roughly five TRBV segments, including TRBV5-6, TRBV5-1 and TRBV20-1, more often than controls. Samples from a shared batch, those prepared together, strongly co-clustered by F measure. Patients with multiple sclerosis recorded significantly lower normalized Chao1 diversity than controls, the study found.

The V gene is TRBV20-1, the J gene TRBJ1-1; D possibly corresponds to TRBD1 (6 bases). The specimen sequenced was blood. The receptor was derived from a girl younger than 18 with multiple sclerosis. The CDR3 loop is CSAPKNGGAKVNTEAFF. In nucleotides, the CDR3 is TGCAGTGCCCCCAAGAATGGGGGGGCAAAGGTGAACACTGAAGCTTTCTTT.